This T cell receptor (beta chain) emerged from a study of brain T cells in children with intractable seizures. Study outcomes and limitations: Viral specificity was inferred only from CDR3 similarity; HCMV serostatus was unknown.

Of note for this clone: What it recognizes is unknown.

In germline, CDR1 is SQVTM, CDR2 ANQGSEA. The CDR3 totals 13 residues. Trimming took 7 bases from V and 2 from J; bases not matched to a gene: 7. Time point reported: blood from clinic visit 5 months post-surgery; TSC patient then seizure free. The sequenced cases were selected for having the highest brain T cell transcript signatures. Method: immunoSEQ multiplex PCR; TCRdb's copy keeps in-frame clones and lacks some. The sample has hundreds of thousands of clones, more than 85% seen once. This material consisted of peripheral blood, taken about 5 months after surgery. This receptor was taken from a boy younger than two with tuberous sclerosis and intractable seizures. This chain uses TRBV29-1 with TRBJ1-2; 7 bases map to TRBD1. The CDR3 protein is CSAWTGENYGYTF. For the CDR3, the DNA is TGCAGCGCCTGGACAGGAGAAAACTATGGCTACACCTTC. The complete variable domain, with remaining parts taken from reference TRBV29-1 and TRBJ1-2, reads SAVISQKPSRDICQRGTSLTIQCQVDSQVTMMFWYRQQPGQSLTLIATANQGSEATYESGFVIDKFPISRPNLTFSTLTVSNMSPEDSSIYLCSAWTGENYGYTFGSGTRLTVV.